This TCR beta chain was captured in a study of OX40 agonist ivuxolimab in advanced cancers. Trimming took off 6 bases at V and 2 bases at J, with 3 bases between the two ends. CDR1 MNHEY and CDR2 SMNVEV come from the germline V gene (reference sequence). This CDR3 is 11 amino acids long. Profiling relied on immunoSEQ multiplex PCR, and the TCRdb table lists in-frame clones only, not all of them. The table has some 71,000 clones, roughly nine tenths seen once. This sequence joins TRBV27 and TRBJ2-3, with D unresolved. The sequencing used CD4+ or CD8+ T cells sorted from blood, collected in a trial of the OX40 agonist ivuxolimab. The receptor comes from an adult with an advanced solid tumor such as melanoma, head and neck, liver or kidney cancer. The CDR3 loop reads CASRITDTQYF. Here the CDR3 DNA reads TGTGCCAGCAGAATCACAGATACGCAGTATTTT.